The following is a T cell receptor (beta chain) sequence with its context. Germline V gene lookup returns CDR1 SGHVS and CDR2 FNYEAQ. Deletions cut 1 base from V and 4 bases from J, with 13 bases between. The CDR3 length is 15 residues. Here immunoSEQ multiplex PCR was the method, and the copy in TCRdb shows in-frame clones only, minus some. Of approximately 300,000 clones in the sample, about 85% were seen once. Living in about two dozen US areas, the participants were between roughly 18 and 90 years of age. A COVID-19 case was met by exposed participants within 2 weeks before study entry. The source of the sample is a study of blood T cell repertoires in COVID-19. Study summary: The origin of the acute and convalescent COVID-19 samples was the United States, Italy and Spain. Sources were T cells, B-cell-depleted T cells, or PBMCs; the material itself was cDNA or gDNA.

The rearrangement joins TRBV7-6 to TRBJ2-5; a possible D gene is TRBD2 (7 bases). Sequenced material: PBMCs or T cells enriched from blood (not recorded which). This clonotype was obtained from a woman in her 30s who had been exposed to COVID-19. The CDR3 DNA follows: TGTGCCAGCAGCTTAGTGGGGGGGGCCGGAGAGACCCAGTACTTC. This encodes CASSLVGGAGETQYF. Drawing the rest from reference TRBV7-6 and TRBJ2-5, the complete variable domain is GAGVSQSPRYKVTKRGQDVALRCDPISGHVSLYWYRQALGQGPEFLTYFNYEAQQDKSGLPNDRFSAERPEGSISTLTIQRTEQRDSAMYRCASSLVGGAGETQYFGPGTRLLVL.